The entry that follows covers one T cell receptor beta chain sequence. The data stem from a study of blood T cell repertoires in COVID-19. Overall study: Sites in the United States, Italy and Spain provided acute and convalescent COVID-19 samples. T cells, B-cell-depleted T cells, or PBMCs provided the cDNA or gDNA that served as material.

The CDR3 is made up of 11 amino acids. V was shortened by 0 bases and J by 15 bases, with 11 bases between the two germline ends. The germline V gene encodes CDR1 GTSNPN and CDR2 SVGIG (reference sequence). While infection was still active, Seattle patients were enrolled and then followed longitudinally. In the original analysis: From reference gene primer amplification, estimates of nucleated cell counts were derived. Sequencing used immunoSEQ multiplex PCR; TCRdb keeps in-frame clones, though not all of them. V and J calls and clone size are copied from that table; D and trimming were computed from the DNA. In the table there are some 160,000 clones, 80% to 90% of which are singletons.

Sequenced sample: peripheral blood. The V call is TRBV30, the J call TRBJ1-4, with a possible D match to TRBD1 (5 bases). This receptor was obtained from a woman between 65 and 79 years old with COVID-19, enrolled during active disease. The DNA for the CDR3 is TGTGCCTGGAGTGTAGCAGGGTGGGTGTTTTTT. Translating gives CAWSVAGWVFF.